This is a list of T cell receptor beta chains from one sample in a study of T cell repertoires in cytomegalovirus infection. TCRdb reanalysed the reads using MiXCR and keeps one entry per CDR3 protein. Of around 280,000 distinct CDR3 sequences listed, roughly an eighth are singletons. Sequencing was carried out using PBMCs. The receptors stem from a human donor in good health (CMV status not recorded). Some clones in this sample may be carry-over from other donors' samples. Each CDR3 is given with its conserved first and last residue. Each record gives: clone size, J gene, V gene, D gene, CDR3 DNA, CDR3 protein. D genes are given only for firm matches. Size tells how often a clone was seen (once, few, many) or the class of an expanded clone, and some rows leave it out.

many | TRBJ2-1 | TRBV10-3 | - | TGTGCCATCAGTGAGAAACAGGGTGCTGGGAATGAGCAGTTCTTC | CAISEKQGAGNEQFF
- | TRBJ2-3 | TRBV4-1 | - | TGCGCCAGCAGCCTACGACTGGCGAACACAGATACGCAGTATTTT | CASSLRLANTDTQYF
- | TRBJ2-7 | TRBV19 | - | TGTGCCAGTACCCCGACGAGCTCCGGCGAGCAGTACTTC | CASTPTSSGEQYF
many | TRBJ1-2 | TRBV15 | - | TGTGCCACCAGCAGAGATTCCCAGTACTATGGCTACACCTTC | CATSRDSQYYGYTF
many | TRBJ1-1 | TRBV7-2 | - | TGTGCCAGCAGCTTAAGAATCGAGCGCACTGAAGCTTTCTTT | CASSLRIERTEAFF
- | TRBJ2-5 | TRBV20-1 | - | TGCAGTGCTACACAGGGAGCGGAGACCCAGTACTTC | CSATQGAETQYF
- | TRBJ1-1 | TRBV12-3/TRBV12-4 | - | TGTGCCAGCAAAGAACGAAATTCAGAAGCTTTCTTT | CASKERNSEAFF
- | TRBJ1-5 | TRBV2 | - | TGTGCCAGCAGCCTAAGGGAGGCAAGTCAGCCCCAGCATTTT | CASSLREASQPQHF
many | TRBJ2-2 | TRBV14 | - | TGTGCCAGCAGCCCTATGACTAGTTTCACCACCGGGGAGCTGTTTTTT | CASSPMTSFTTGELFF
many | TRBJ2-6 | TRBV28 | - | TGTGCCAGCCGGGCGGGGGCCAACGTCCTGACTTTC | CASRAGANVLTF
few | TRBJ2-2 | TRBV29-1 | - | TGCAGCGTTGCTCGGCAGGCGGACGGGGAGCTGTTTTTT | CSVARQADGELFF
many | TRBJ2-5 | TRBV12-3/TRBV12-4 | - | TGTGCCAGCAGTTTGACTGAAGAGACCCAGTACTTC | CASSLTEETQYF
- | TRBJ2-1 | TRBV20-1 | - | TGCAGTGCTAGGGGTTTGGGCGGGATTTACGGTGAGCAGTTCTTC | CSARGLGGIYGEQFF
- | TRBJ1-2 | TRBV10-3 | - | TGTGCCATCAGTGAGTTACAGTCGGAGGGCTACACCTTC | CAISELQSEGYTF
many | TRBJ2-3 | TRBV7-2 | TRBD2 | TGTGCCAGCAGATCGAGCGGGGGGCGTTGGGATACGCAGTATTTT | CASRSSGGRWDTQYF
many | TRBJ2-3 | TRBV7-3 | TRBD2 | TGTGCCAGCAGCTCCCAAAGCGGGGGGGCAACAGATACGCAGTATTTT | CASSSQSGGATDTQYF
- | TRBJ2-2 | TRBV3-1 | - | TGTGCCAGCAGCCAATTTTTTGGGCCCGGGGAGCTGTTTTTT | CASSQFFGPGELFF
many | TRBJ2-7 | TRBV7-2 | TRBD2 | TGTGCCAGCAGCTTAGTACCTAGCGGAAAAGCCTACGAGCAGTACTTC | CASSLVPSGKAYEQYF
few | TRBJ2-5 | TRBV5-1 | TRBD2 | TGCGCCAGCAGCTTGGGGCCTAGCGGGGGGCAAGAGACCCAGTACTTC | CASSLGPSGGQETQYF
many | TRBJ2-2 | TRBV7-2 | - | TGTGCCAGCAGCTTAAGCGTTCACACCGGGGAGCTGTTTTTT | CASSLSVHTGELFF
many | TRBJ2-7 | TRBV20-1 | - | TGCAGTGCTAGAGATATGGGTCCCTCGGTTGGCGAGCAGTACTTC | CSARDMGPSVGEQYF
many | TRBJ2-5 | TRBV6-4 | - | TGTGCCAGCAGCGACGACAGGTTGTACCAAGAGACCCAGTACTTC | CASSDDRLYQETQYF
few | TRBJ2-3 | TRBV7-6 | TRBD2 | TGTGCCAGCAGCGCCGCGGGAGTCAAAGATACGCAGTATTTT | CASSAAGVKDTQYF
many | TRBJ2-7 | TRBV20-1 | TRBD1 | TGCAGTGCTCCGCCTGGGACAGGGAGCTCCTACGAGCAGTACTTC | CSAPPGTGSSYEQYF
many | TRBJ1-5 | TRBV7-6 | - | TGTGCCAGCAGCTTAGCAATGGGGGATCCCCAGCATTTT | CASSLAMGDPQHF
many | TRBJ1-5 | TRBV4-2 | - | TGTGCCAGCAGCCCGGACAATAGCAATCAGCCCCAGCATTTT | CASSPDNSNQPQHF
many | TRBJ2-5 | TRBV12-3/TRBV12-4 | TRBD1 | TGTGCCAGCAGTTATGGGACAGCAGAGACCCAGTACTTC | CASSYGTAETQYF
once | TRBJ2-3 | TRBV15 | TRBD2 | TGTGCCACCAGCAGAGATTTTACGGGAGGGCACACAGATACGCAGTATTTT | CATSRDFTGGHTDTQYF
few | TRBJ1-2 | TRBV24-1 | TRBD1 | TGTGCCACCAGTGATTCCCAGGGGGCTGGCTACACCTTC | CATSDSQGAGYTF
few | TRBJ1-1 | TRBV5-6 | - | TGTGCCAGCAGCTTGTGGGCAGAACTGAACACTGAAGCTTTCTTT | CASSLWAELNTEAFF
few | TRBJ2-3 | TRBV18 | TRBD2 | TGTGCCAGCTCACCAGGCGGGGGGGACACAGATACGCAGTATTTT | CASSPGGGDTDTQYF
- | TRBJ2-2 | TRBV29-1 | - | TGCAGCGTTGCGGGTAGGGTTGACACCGGGGAGCTGTTTTTT | CSVAGRVDTGELFF
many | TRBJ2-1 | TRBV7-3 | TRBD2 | TGTGCCAGCAGCCGTCTAGCGGGTAGCTCCTACAATGAGCAGTTCTTC | CASSRLAGSSYNEQFF
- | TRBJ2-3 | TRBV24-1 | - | TGTGCCACCAGTGATTTCAGCAGATCTAGCACAGATACGCAGTATTTT | CATSDFSRSSTDTQYF
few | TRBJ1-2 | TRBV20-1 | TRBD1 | TGCAGTGCTAGACCGGGACAGAGAGCTAACTATGGCTACACCTTC | CSARPGQRANYGYTF
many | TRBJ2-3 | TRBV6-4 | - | TGTGCCAGCAGTGTAGACAGCGGTGCCACAGATACGCAGTATTTT | CASSVDSGATDTQYF
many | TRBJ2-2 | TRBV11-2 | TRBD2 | TGTGCCAGCAGGGGGCTAGCGGGGGAGAACACCGGGGAGCTGTTTTTT | CASRGLAGENTGELFF
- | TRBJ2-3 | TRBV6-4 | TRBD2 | TGTGCCAGCAGTGTTGGCGGGGGGTCCACAGATACGCAGTATTTT | CASSVGGGSTDTQYF